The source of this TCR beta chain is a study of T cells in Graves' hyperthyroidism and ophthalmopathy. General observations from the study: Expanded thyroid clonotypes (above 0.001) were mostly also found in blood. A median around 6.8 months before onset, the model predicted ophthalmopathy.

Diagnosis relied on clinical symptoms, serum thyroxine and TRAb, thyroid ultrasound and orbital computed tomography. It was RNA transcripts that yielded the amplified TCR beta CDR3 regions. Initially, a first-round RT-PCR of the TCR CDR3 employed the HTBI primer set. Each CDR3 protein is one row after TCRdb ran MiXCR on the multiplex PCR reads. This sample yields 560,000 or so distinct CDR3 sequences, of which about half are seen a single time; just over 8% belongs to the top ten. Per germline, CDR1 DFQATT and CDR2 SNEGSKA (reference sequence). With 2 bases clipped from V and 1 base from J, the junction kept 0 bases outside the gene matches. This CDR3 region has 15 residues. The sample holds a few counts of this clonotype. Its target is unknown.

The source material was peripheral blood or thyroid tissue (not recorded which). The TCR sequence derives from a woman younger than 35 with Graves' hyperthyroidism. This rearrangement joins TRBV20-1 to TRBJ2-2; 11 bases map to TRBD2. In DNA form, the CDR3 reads TGCAGTGCTAGACTAGCGGGAGGGAACACCGGGGAGCTGTTTTTT. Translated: CSARLAGGNTGELFF.